This T cell receptor (beta chain) came from a study of shared clonotypes between healthy human individuals. The CDR3 sequence is 14 residues long. Germline CDR1 is SGHTA and CDR2 is FQGTGA. The V and J ends lost 5 bases and 5 bases respectively, with 15 bases between them. About 200 ng DNA, tens of thousands of T cell genomes, went into each sorted-subset replicate PCR. The table came from immunoSEQ multiplex PCR; TCRdb's copy has only in-frame clones and leaves some out. The sample shows approximately 2,300,000 clones, roughly 90% of them seen only once. J is TRBJ1-1 and V is TRBV7-3; possible D gene TRBD1, 5 bases. The sample comprised naive CD4+ T cells from PBMCs. Subset meaning: CD45RA+ positively selected. The sequence derives from a man younger than 30 in good health. Some clones in this sample may be carry-over from other donors' samples. CDR3 sequence: CASSPLAGRTEAFF. The CDR3 DNA reads as TGTGCCAGCAGCCCTCTGGCAGGGCGGACTGAAGCTTTCTTT.